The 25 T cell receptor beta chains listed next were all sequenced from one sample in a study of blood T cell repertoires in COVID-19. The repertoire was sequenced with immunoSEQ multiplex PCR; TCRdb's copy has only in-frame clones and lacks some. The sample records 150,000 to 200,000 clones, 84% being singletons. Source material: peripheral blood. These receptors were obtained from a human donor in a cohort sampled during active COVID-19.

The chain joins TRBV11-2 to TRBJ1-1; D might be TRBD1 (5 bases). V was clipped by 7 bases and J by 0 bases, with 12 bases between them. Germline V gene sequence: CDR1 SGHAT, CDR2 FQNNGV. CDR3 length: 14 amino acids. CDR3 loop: CASNAGPLNTEAFF. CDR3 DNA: TGTGCCAGCAACGCGGGACCGTTGAACACTGAAGCTTTCTTT.

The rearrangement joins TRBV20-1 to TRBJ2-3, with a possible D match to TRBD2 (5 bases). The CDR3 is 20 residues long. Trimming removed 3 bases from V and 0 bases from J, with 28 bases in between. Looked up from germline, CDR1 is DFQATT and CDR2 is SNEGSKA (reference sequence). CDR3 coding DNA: TGCAGTGCTAGTTTCGCGGACTCTCGGTCCATATCTACTAGCACAGATACGCAGTATTTT. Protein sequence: CSASFADSRSISTSTDTQYF.

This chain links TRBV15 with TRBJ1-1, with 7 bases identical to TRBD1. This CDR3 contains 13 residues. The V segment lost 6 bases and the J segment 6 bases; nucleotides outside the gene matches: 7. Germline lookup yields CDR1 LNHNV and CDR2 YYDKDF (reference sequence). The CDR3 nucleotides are TGTGCCACCAGGATCGACAGGGAGGCTGAAGCTTTCTTT. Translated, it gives CATRIDREAEAFF.

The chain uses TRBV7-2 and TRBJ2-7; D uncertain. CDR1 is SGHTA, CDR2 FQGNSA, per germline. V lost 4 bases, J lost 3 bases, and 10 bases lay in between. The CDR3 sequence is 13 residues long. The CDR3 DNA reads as TGTGCCAGCAGCTCTAGTCCCAGCTACGAGCAGTACTTC. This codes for CASSSSPSYEQYF. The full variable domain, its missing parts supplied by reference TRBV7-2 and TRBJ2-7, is GAGVSQSPSNKVTEKGKDVELRCDPISGHTALYWYRQSLGQGLEFLIYFQGNSAPDKSGLPSDRFSAERTGGSVSTLTIQRTQQEDSAVYLCASSSSPSYEQYFGPGTRLTVT.

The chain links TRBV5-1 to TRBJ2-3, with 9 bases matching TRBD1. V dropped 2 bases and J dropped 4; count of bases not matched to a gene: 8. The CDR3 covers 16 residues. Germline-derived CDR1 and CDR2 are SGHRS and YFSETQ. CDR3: CASSFRRTGAADTQYF. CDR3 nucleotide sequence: TGCGCCAGCAGCTTCCGGCGGACAGGGGCAGCAGATACGCAGTATTTT.

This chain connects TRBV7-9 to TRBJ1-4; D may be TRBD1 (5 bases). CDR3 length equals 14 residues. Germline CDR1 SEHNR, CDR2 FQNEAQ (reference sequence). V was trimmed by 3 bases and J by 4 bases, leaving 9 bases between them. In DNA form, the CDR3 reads TGTGCCAGCAGCTTCGACAGTTATAATGAAAAACTGTTTTTT. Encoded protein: CASSFDSYNEKLFF.

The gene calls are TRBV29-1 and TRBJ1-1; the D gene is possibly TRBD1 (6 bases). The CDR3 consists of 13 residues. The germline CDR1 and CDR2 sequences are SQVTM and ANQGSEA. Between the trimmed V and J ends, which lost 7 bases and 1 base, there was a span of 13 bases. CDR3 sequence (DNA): TGCAGCGCACCGGGACACCCGAACACTGAAGCTTTCTTT. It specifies CSAPGHPNTEAFF.

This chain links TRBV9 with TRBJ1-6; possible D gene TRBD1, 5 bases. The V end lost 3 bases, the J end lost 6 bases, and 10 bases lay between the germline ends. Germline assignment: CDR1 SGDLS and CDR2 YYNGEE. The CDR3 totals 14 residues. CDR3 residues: CASSETAGNSPLHF. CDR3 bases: TGTGCCAGCAGCGAGACAGCTGGTAATTCACCCCTCCACTTT.

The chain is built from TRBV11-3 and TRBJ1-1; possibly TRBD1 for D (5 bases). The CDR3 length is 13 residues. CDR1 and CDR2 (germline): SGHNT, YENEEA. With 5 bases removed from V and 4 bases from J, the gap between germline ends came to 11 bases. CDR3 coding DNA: TGTGCCAGCAGCGAACAGGTGGGCACTGAAGCTTTCTTT. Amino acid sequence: CASSEQVGTEAFF. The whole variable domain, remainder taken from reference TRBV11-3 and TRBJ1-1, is EAGVVQSPRYKIIEKKQPVAFWCNPISGHNTLYWYLQNLGQGPELLIRYENEEAVDDSQLPKDRFSAERLKGVDSTLKIQPAELGDSAVYLCASSEQVGTEAFFGQGTRLTVV.

Here the CDR3 reads CASSYAPGSNYGYTF. The CDR3 region has the DNA TGTGCCAGCAGTTACGCCCCAGGTAGTAACTATGGCTACACCTTC. The rearrangement uses TRBV6-6 and TRBJ1-2; D is uncertain. The CDR3 is 15 amino acids. Between the trimmed V and J ends, which lost 2 bases and 1 base, there was a span of 11 bases. Germline V gives CDR1 MNHNY, CDR2 SVGAGI (reference sequence).

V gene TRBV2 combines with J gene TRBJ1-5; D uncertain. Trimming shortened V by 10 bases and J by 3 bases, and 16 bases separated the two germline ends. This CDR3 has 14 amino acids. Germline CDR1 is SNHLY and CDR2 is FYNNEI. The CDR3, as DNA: TGTGCCACCTCACCGGGAGGGCCCAATCAGCCCCAGCATTTT. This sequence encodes CATSPGGPNQPQHF.

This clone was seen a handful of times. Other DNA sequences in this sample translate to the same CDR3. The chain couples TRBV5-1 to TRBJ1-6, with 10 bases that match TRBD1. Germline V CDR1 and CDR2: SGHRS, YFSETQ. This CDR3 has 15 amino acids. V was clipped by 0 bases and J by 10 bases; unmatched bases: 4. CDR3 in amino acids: CASSLGGQGESPLHF. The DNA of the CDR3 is TGCGCCAGCAGCTTGGGTGGACAGGGGGAGTCACCCCTCCACTTT.

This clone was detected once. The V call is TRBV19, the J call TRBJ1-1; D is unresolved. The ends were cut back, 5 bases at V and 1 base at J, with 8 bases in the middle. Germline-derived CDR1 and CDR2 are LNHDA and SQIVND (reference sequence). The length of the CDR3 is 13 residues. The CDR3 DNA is TGTGCCAGTAGTCCGGAGTCGAACACTGAAGCTTTCTTT. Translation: CASSPESNTEAFF.

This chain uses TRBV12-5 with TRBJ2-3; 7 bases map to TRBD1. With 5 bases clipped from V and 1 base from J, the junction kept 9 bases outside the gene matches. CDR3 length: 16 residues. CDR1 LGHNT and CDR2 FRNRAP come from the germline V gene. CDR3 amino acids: CASGPPPGQGTDTQYF. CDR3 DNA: TGTGCTAGTGGTCCCCCTCCAGGACAGGGCACAGATACGCAGTATTTT.

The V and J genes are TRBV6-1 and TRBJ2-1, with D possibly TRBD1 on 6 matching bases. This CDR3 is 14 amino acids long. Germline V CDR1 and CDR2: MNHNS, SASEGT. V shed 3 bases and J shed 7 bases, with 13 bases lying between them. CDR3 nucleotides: TGTGCCAGCAGTGAGGGTACAGGGATGAATGAGCAGTTCTTC. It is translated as CASSEGTGMNEQFF.

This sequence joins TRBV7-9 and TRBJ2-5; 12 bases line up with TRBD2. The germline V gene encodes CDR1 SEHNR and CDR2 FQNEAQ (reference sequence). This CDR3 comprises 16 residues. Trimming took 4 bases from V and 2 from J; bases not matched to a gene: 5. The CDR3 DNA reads TGTGCCAGCAGCTCAGGACTAGCGGGGCTACAAGAGACCCAGTACTTC. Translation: CASSSGLAGLQETQYF.

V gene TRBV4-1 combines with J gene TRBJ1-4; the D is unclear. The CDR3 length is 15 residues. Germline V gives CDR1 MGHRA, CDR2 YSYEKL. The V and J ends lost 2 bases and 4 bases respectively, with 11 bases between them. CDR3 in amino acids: CASSQPFRSNEKLFF. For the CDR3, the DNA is TGCGCCAGCAGCCAACCATTTCGGAGTAATGAAAAACTGTTTTTT.

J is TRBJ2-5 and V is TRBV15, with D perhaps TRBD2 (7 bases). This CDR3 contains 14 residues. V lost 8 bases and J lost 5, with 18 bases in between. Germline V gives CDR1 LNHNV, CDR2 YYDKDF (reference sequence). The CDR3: CATLGGGRRETQYF. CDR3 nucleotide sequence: TGTGCCACCCTTGGGGGGGGGCGCCGGGAGACCCAGTACTTC.

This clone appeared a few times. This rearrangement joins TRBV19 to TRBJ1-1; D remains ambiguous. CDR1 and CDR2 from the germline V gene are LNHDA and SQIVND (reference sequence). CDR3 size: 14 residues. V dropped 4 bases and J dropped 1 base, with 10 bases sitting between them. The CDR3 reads CASSKEVENTEAFF. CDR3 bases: TGTGCCAGTAGTAAGGAGGTAGAGAACACTGAAGCTTTCTTT. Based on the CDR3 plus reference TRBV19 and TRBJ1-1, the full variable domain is DGGITQSPKYLFRKEGQNVTLSCEQNLNHDAMYWYRQDPGQGLRLIYYSQIVNDFQKGDIAEGYSVSREKKESFPLTVTSAQKNPTAFYLCASSKEVENTEAFFGQGTRLTVV.

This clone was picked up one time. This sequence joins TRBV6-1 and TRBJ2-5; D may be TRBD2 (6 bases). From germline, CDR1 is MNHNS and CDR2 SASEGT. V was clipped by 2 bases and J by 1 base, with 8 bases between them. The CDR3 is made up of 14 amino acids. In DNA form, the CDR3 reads TGTGCCAGCAGTGAATGGGGGGTCCAAGAGACCCAGTACTTC. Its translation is CASSEWGVQETQYF.

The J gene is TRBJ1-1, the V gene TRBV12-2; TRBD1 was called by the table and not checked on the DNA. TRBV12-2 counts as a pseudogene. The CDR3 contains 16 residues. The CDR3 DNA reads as TGTGCAAGTCGCTTAGGGGCGGGCTCAGGGGGCACTGAAGCTTTCTTT. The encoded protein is CASRLGAGSGGTEAFF.

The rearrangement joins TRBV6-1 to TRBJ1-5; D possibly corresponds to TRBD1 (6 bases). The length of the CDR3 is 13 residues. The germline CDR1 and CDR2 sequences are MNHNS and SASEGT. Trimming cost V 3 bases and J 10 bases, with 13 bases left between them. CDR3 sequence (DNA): TGTGCCAGCAGTGACCTTACAGGGACCCCCCAGCATTTT. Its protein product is CASSDLTGTPQHF.

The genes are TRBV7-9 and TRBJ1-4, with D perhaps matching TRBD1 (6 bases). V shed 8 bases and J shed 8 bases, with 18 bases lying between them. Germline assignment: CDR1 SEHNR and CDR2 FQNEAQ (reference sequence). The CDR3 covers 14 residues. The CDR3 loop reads CASSRDTQEEKLFF. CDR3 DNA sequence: TGTGCCAGCTCACGGGACACCCAGGAGGAAAAACTGTTTTTT.

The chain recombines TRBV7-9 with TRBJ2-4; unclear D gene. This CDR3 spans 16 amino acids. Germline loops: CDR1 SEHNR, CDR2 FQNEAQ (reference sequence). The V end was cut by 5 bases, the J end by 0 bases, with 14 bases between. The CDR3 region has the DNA TGTGCCAGCAGCCCATACAGTAATTTAGCCAAAAACATTCAGTACTTC. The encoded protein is CASSPYSNLAKNIQYF.

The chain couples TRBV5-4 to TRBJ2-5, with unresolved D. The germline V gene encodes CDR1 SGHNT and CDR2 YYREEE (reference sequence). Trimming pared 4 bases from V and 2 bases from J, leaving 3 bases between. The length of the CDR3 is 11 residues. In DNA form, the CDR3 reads TGTGCCAGCAGCCTACAAGAGACCCAGTACTTC. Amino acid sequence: CASSLQETQYF.